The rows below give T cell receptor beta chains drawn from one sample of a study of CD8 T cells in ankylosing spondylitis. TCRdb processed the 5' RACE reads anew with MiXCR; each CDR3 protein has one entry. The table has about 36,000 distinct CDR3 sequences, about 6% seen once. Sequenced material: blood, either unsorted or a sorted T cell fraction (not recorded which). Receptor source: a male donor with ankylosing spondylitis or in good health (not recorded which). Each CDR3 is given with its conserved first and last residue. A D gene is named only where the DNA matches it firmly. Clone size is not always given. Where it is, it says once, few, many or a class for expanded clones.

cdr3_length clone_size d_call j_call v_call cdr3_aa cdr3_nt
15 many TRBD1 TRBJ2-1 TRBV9 CASSVQDRAPNEQFF TGTGCCAGCAGCGTGCAGGACAGGGCTCCCAATGAGCAGTTCTTC
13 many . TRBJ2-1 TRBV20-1 CSAADTLGYEQFF TGCAGTGCCGCTGACACGCTTGGTTATGAGCAGTTCTTC
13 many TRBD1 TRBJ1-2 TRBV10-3 CAISERDSDGYTF TGTGCCATCAGTGAAAGGGACAGCGATGGCTACACCTTC
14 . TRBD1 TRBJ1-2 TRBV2 CASSPGTATDGYTF TGTGCCAGCAGTCCCGGGACAGCAACAGATGGCTACACCTTC
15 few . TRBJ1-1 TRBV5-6 CASSFLGFGDTEAFF TGTGCCAGCAGCTTTTTAGGGTTTGGAGACACTGAAGCTTTCTTT
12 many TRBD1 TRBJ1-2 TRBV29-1 CSGGQTGSGYTF TGCAGCGGGGGCCAGACAGGGAGTGGCTACACCTTC
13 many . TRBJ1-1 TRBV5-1 CASSLSANTEAFF TGCGCCAGCAGCTTGAGCGCGAACACTGAAGCTTTCTTT
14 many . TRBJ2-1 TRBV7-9 CASSLPGHYNEQFF TGTGCCAGCAGCTTACCGGGACACTACAATGAGCAGTTCTTC
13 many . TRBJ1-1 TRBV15 CATSRAPNTEAFF TGTGCCACCAGCAGAGCACCGAACACTGAAGCTTTCTTT
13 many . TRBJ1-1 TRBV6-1 CASSEARGFEAFF TGTGCCAGCAGTGAAGCGCGGGGTTTCGAAGCTTTCTTT
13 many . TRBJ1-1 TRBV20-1 CSGPGRARTEAFF TGCAGTGGTCCGGGCAGGGCGAGAACTGAAGCTTTCTTT
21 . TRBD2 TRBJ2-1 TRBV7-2 CASSLPSGREVKPSSYNEQFF TGTGCCAGCAGCTTGCCTTCTGGGCGGGAGGTAAAACCGAGCTCCTACAATGAGCAGTTCTTC
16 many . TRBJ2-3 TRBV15 CATSRVQQVDTDTQYF TGTGCCACCAGCAGAGTCCAACAGGTGGACACAGATACGCAGTATTTT
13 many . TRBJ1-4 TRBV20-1 CSALRGTNEKLFF TGCAGTGCGCTCAGGGGCACTAATGAAAAACTGTTTTTT
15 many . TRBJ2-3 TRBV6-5 CASSYGGASTDTQYF TGTGCCAGCAGTTACGGCGGGGCTAGCACAGATACGCAGTATTTT
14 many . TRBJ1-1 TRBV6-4 CASSENSMNTEAFF TGTGCCAGCAGTGAGAACAGCATGAACACTGAAGCTTTCTTT
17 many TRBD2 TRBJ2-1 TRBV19 CASSTSSGRQNYNEQFF TGTGCCAGTAGTACATCGAGCGGGAGACAAAATTACAATGAGCAGTTCTTC
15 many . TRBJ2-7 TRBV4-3 CASSQDLGPAYEQYF TGCGCCAGCAGCCAAGATCTGGGGCCAGCTTACGAGCAGTACTTC
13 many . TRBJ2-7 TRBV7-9 CASSPEQAYEQYF TGTGCCAGCAGCCCCGAACAGGCGTACGAGCAGTACTTC
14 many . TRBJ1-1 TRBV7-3 CASSLSPVGTEAFF TGTGCCAGCAGCTTAAGTCCAGTGGGAACTGAAGCTTTCTTT
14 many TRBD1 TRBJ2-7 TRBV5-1 CASSLADRGLRPYF TGCGCCAGCAGCTTGGCCGACAGGGGATTGAGGCCGTACTTC
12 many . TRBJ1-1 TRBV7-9 CASSFGDTEAFF TGTGCCAGCAGCTTCGGGGACACTGAAGCTTTCTTT
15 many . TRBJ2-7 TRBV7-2 CASSFRAGDNYEQYF TGTGCCAGCAGCTTTAGGGCAGGGGATAATTACGAGCAGTACTTC
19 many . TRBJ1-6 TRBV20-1 CSARDGPLVFQGPNSPLHF TGCAGTGCTAGAGATGGGCCACTGGTTTTTCAAGGTCCGAATTCACCCCTCCACTTT
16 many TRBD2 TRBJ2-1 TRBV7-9 CASSPSEAGGYNEQFF TGTGCCAGCAGCCCAAGCGAGGCGGGGGGCTACAATGAGCAGTTCTTC
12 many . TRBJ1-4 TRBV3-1 CASSRTNEKLFF TGTGCCAGCAGCCGGACAAATGAAAAACTGTTTTTT
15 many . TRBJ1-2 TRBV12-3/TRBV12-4 CASSTWDRGNYGYTF TGTGCCAGCAGTACATGGGACCGGGGAAATTATGGCTACACCTTC
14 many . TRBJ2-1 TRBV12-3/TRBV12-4 CASSSLTIYNEQFF TGTGCCAGCAGTTCTCTTACCATTTACAATGAGCAGTTCTTC
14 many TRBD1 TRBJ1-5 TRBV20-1 CSAEARQGGQPQHF TGCAGTGCCGAGGCCCGACAGGGTGGGCAGCCCCAGCATTTT
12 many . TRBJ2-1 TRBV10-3 CAISDLSREQFF TGTGCCATCAGTGATTTGTCCCGGGAGCAGTTCTTC
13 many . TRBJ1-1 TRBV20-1 CSARGTQGTEAFF TGCAGTGCTAGAGGGACTCAAGGCACTGAAGCTTTCTTT
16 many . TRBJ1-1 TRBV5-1 CASSLGTATLNTEAFF TGCGCCAGCAGCTTGGGGACCGCAACTTTGAACACTGAAGCTTTCTTT
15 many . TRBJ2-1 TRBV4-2 CASSQGQRAYNEQFF TGTGCCAGCAGCCAAGGCCAGCGGGCCTACAATGAGCAGTTCTTC
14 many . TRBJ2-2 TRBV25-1 CASSEFGEVGELFF TGTGCCAGCAGTGAATTCGGGGAGGTCGGGGAGCTGTTTTTT
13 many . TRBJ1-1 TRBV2 CASSEEGGTEAFF TGTGCCAGCAGTGAAGAAGGGGGCACTGAAGCTTTCTTT
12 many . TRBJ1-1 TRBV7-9 CASGVEGTEAFF TGTGCCAGCGGGGTGGAAGGTACTGAAGCTTTCTTT
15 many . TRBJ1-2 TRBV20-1 CSASQGQPGDYGYTF TGCAGTGCTAGTCAGGGTCAGCCGGGAGACTATGGCTACACCTTC
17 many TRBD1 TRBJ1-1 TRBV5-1 CASSLGGDRVWRTEAFF TGCGCCAGCAGCCTGGGGGGGGACAGGGTCTGGAGGACTGAAGCTTTCTTT
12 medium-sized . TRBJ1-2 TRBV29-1 CSVESMSYGYTF TGCAGCGTTGAAAGCATGTCTTATGGCTACACCTTC
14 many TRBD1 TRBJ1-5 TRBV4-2 CASSHGTGGQPQHF TGTGCCAGCAGCCACGGGACAGGTGGTCAGCCCCAGCATTTT
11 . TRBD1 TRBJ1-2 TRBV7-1 CASGGTDGYTF TGTGCCAGCGGGGGGACAGACGGCTACACCTTC
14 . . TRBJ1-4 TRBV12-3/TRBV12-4 CANSFSGLKGKLFF TGTGCCAACAGTTTTTCGGGCCTCAAAGGAAAACTGTTTTTT
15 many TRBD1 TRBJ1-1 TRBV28 CASTPPDRGITEAFF TGTGCCAGCACGCCGCCGGACAGGGGTATCACTGAAGCTTTCTTT
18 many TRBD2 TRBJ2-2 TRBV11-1 CASSYGLAGIMNTGELFF TGTGCCAGCAGCTATGGACTAGCGGGGATAATGAACACCGGGGAGCTGTTTTTT
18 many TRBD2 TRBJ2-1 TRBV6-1 CASTRLWREGLWSDEQFF TGTGCCAGCACTCGCCTATGGCGGGAGGGCCTTTGGTCGGATGAGCAGTTCTTC
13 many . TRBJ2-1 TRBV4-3 CASSPDGANEQFF TGCGCCAGCAGCCCCGATGGGGCTAATGAGCAGTTCTTC
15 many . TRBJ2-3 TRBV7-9 CASRPQGLFTDTQYF TGTGCCAGCAGACCCCAGGGACTCTTCACAGATACGCAGTATTTT
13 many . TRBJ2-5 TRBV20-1 CSARGGQGETQYF TGCAGTGCTAGAGGGGGCCAGGGGGAGACCCAGTACTTC
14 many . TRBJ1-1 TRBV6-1 CASSGKQGPSFAFF TGTGCCAGCAGTGGGAAACAGGGCCCCTCGTTTGCTTTCTTT